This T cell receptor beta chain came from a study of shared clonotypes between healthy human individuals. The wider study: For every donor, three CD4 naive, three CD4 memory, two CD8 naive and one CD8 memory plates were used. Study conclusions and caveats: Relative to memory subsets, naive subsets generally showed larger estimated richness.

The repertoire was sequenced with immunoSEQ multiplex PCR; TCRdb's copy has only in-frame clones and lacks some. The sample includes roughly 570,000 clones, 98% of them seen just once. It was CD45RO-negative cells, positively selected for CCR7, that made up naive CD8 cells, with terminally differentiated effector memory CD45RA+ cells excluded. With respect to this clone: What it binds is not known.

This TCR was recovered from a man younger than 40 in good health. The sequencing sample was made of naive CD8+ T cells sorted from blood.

The CDR3 DNA follows: TGCGCCAGCAGTCAACTAAACACCGGGGAGCTGTTTTTT. Protein: CASSQLNTGELFF. The rearrangement joins TRBV10-1 to TRBJ2-2; D not certain. Germline lookup yields CDR1 WNHNN and CDR2 SYGVQD (reference sequence). Deletions cut 5 bases from V and 2 bases from J, with 6 bases between. The CDR3 spans 13 residues.